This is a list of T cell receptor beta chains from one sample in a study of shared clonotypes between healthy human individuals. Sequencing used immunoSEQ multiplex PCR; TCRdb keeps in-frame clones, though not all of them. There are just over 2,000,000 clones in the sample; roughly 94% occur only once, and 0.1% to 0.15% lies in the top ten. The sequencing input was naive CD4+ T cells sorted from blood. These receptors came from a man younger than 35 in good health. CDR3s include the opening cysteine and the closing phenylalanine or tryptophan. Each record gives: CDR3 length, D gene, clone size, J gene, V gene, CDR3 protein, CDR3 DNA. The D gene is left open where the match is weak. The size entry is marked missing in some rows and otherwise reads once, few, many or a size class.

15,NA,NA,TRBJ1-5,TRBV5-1,CASSLIGGQGQPQHF,TGCGCCAGCAGCTTGATCGGGGGTCAGGGTCAGCCCCAGCATTTT
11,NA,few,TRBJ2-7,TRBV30,CAWRDSYEQYF,TGTGCCTGGAGGGACTCCTACGAGCAGTACTTC
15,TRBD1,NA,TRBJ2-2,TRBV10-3,CAISDRQGGTGELFF,TGTGCCATCAGTGATCGACAGGGGGGTACCGGGGAGCTGTTTTTT
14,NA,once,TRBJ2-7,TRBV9,CASSVAATSYEQYF,TGTGCCAGCAGCGTAGCGGCGACCTCCTACGAGCAGTACTTC
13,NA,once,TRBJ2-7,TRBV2,CASSGVVSYEQYF,TGTGCCAGCAGTGGGGTAGTCTCCTACGAGCAGTACTTC
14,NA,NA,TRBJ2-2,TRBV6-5,CASRGISNTGELFF,TGTGCCAGCAGGGGAATTTCGAACACCGGGGAGCTGTTTTTT
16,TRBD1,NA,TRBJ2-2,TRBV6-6,CASSPRGLGNTGELFF,TGTGCCAGCAGTCCGAGGGGGCTGGGAAACACCGGGGAGCTGTTTTTT
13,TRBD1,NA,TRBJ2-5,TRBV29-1,CSVEGDRRETQYF,TGCAGCGTTGAAGGGGACAGAAGGGAGACCCAGTACTTC
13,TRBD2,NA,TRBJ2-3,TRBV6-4,CASSEIAGGTQYF,TGTGCCAGCAGCGAAATAGCGGGGGGTACGCAGTATTTT
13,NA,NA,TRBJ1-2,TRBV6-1,CASTHIPNGGYTF,TGTGCCAGCACTCACATACCCAACGGTGGCTACACCTTC
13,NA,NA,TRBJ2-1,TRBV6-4,CASSSRGVNEQFF,TGTGCCAGCAGCAGTAGGGGGGTCAATGAGCAGTTCTTC
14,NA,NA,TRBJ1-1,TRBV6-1,CASSESGGRTEAFF,TGTGCCAGCAGTGAAAGTGGGGGTCGCACTGAAGCTTTCTTT
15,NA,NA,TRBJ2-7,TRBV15,CATSRDPAGSYEQYF,TGTGCCACCAGCAGAGATCCCGCGGGCTCCTACGAGCAGTACTTC